The TCR beta chain under discussion was sequenced for a study of long-term antiretroviral therapy in people with HIV. Study results and limitations: Blood collection from the mid-2000s to the late 2010s possibly occurred under older ART regimens.

An immunoSEQ assay, version v3.0, was performed at survey level. Per-sample TRB depth target: about 40,000-55,000 T-cell genomes. The table came from immunoSEQ multiplex PCR; TCRdb's copy has only in-frame clones and leaves some out. The table lists over 30,000 clones, 85% to 90% of them singletons, with about 5.7% in the top ten. V shed 4 bases, J shed 6 bases, and the junction held 8 bases outside the gene matches. CDR3 length: 15 residues. In its sample, this clone was seen a few times. The target antigen is unknown. V usage is TRBV5-3 and J usage is TRBJ1-1, with TRBD1 identical over 11 bases. TRBV5-3 is assigned to the ORF class and has an uncertain function. The clonotype was recovered from a woman aged 45-65 years with HIV. Specimen: unsorted PBMCs, collected 3.1 years after starting antiretroviral therapy. CDR3 loop: CARSLRTGGFPEAFF. The CDR3 nucleotides read TGTGCCAGAAGCCTGCGGACAGGGGGCTTTCCTGAAGCTTTCTTT.